This T cell receptor beta chain comes out of a study of cytomegalovirus exposure and HLA in healthy donors. Findings and caveats of the study: The authors confirmed in vitro that three CMV-associated chains were specific for CMV antigens.

Points on this clone: The antigen is unknown.

The V gene lost 0 bases and the J gene lost 0 bases, with 9 bases spanning the gap. This CDR3 has 15 amino acids. Germline-derived CDR1 and CDR2 are GTSNPN and SVGIG (reference sequence). 13 Jbeta primers and 60 Vbeta primers were used for the PCR. Only in-frame clones appear in the TCRdb table, and some are missing; sequencing was by immunoSEQ multiplex PCR. The sample yields 45,000 to 55,000 clones, 80% seen once. The sequence came from a man aged 25 to 40 in good health and CMV-seropositive. The chain recombines TRBV30 with TRBJ1-3; D unclear. The specimen was PBMCs. CDR3 region: CAWSVGVVSGNTIYF. The CDR3 DNA is TGTGCCTGGAGTGTAGGAGTTGTCTCTGGAAACACCATATATTTT.